This TCR beta chain is from a study of shared clonotypes between healthy human individuals. A note on this clone: As yet, its antigen is unknown.

Study findings and constraints: Donor scarcity curtailed the genetic and exposure-history diversity represented herein.

Using immunoSEQ multiplex PCR, the repertoire was profiled, and TCRdb retains in-frame clones only, with some absent. The sample consists of a few hundred thousand clones, around three quarters of them appearing once. CDR1 and CDR2 from the germline V gene are SEHNR and FQNEAQ (reference sequence). Germline trimming cut 5 bases from V and 5 bases from J; bases unmatched to any gene: 12. The CDR3 consists of 17 residues. This sequence originates from a middle-aged woman in good health. Some clones in this sample may be carry-over from other donors' samples. The source material was PBMCs. The chain uses TRBV7-9 and TRBJ2-5; TRBD2 agrees at 12 bases. The CDR3 is CASSPRGAGTSGETQYF. CDR3 coding DNA: TGTGCCAGCAGCCCCCGGGGGGCAGGGACTAGCGGGGAGACCCAGTACTTC.